This T cell receptor beta chain derives from a study of T cell clones after liver transplantation. Whole-study results and caveats: A larger donor-reactive than third-party decline suggested partial antigen-specific deletion.

Some clones are missing from TCRdb's copy, which holds only in-frame ones; the method was immunoSEQ multiplex PCR. The data contain about 120,000 clones, 90% of them singletons. The CDR3 runs to 14 residues. Trimming shortened V by 4 bases and J by 4 bases, and 14 bases separated the two germline ends. Germline CDR1 is SGHKS and CDR2 is YYEKEE (reference sequence). As regards this clone: The antigen is unknown.

This clonotype was obtained from a human patient who received a liver transplant. Some T cells may possibly be graft donor cells. The chain joins TRBV5-5 to TRBJ1-2, with D tentatively TRBD1 (6 bases). Sequences were derived from CD4+ T cells from blood, sampled 12 months after liver transplant. CDR3 loop: CASSSLAGVYGYTF. The DNA for the CDR3 is TGTGCCAGCAGCAGCCTGGCAGGGGTCTATGGCTACACCTTC.